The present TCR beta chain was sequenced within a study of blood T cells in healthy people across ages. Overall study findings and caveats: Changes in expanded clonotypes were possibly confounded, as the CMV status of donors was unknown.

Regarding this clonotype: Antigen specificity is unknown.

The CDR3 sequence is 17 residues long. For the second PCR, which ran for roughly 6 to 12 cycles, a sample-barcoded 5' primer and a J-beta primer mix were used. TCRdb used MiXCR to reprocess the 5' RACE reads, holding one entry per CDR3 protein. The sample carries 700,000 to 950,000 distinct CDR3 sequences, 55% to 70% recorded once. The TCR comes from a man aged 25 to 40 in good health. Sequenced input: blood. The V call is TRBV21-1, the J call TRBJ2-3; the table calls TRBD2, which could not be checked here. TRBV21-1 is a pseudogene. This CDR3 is CASTTLAGGRRADTQYF. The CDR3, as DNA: TGTGCCAGCACCACATTGGCGGGGGGACGGAGGGCAGATACGCAGTATTTT.